This TCR beta chain came from a study of beta chain features in type 1 diabetes. Every isolated RNA sample was fully reverse transcribed, so sequencing captured expressed TCRB transcripts. Produced via immunoSEQ multiplex PCR; TCRdb's table is partial and in-frame only. Found here are about 660,000 clones, over 11% of them singletons; the top ten hold just under 0.04%. Sorted populations all exceeded 95% purity. Trimming left V 4 bases short and J 2 bases short, with 12 bases between. The germline V gene has CDR1 GTSNPN and CDR2 SVGIG (reference sequence). The CDR3 is 14 amino acids. Study outcomes and limitations: In all four CD4+ subsets, TCRB CDR3 length was significantly, moderately reduced in type 1 diabetes.

This clone was detected a few times. Its matching antigen is unknown. The source material was naive CD4+ T cells from blood. The rearrangement uses TRBV30 and TRBJ1-3; perhaps TRBD1 as D (5 bases). This receptor was identified in a man aged 18 to 30 with type 1 diabetes. CDR3 nucleotides: TGTGCCTGGAATGGAGCAGGGCCTGGAAACACCATATATTTT. Its translation: CAWNGAGPGNTIYF. The full variable domain, in which reference TRBV30 and TRBJ1-3 provide the parts outside the CDR3, is SQTIHQWPATLVQPVGSPLSLECTVEGTSNPNLYWYRQAAGRGLQLLFYSVGIGQISSEVPQNLSASRPQDRQFILSSKKLLLSDSGFYLCAWNGAGPGNTIYFGEGSWLTVV.